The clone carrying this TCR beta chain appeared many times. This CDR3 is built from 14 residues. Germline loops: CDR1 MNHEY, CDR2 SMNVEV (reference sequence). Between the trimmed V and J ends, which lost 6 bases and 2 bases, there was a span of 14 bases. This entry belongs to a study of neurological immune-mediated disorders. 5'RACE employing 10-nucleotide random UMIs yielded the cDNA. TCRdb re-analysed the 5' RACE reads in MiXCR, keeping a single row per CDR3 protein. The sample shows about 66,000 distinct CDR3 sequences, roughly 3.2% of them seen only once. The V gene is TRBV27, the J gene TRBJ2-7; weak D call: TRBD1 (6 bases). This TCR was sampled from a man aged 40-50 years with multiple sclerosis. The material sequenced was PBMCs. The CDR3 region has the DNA TGTGCCAGCAGCGACCTCGGACAGACCTACGAGCAGTACTTC. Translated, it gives CASSDLGQTYEQYF.